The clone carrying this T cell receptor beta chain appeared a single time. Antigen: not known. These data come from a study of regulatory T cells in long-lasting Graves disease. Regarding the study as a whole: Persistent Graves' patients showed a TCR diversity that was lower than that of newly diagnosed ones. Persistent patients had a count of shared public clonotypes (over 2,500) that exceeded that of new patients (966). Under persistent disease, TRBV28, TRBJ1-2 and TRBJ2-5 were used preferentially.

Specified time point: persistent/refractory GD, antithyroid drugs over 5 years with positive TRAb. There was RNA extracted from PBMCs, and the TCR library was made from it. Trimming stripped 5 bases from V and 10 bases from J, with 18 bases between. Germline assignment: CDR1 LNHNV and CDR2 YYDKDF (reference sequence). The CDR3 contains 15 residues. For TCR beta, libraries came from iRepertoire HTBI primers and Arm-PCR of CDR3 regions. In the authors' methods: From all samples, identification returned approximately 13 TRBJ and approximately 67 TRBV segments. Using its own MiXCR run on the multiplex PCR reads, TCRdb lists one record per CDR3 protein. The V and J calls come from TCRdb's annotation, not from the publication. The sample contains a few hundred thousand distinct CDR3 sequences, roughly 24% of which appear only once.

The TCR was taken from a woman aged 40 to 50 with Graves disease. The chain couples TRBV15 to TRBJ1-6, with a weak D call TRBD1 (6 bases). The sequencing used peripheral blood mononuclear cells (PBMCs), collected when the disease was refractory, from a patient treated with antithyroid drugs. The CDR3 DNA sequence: TGTGCCACCAGCCAATCGCTGGGGGCTCAGTCACCCCTCCACTTT. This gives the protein CATSQSLGAQSPLHF.